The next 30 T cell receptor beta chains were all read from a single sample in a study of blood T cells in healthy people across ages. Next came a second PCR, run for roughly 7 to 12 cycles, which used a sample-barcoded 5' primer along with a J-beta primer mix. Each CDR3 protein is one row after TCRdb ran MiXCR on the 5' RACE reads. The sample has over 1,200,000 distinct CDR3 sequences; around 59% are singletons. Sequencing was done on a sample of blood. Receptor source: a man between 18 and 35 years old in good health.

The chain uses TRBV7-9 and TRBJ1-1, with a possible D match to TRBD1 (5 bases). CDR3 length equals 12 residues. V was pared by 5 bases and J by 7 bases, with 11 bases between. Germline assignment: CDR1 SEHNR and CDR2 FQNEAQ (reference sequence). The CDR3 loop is CASSRQGLEAFF. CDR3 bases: TGTGCCAGCAGCCGCCAGGGACTTGAAGCTTTCTTT. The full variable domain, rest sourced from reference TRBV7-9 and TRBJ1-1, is DTGVSQNPRHKITKRGQNVTFRCDPISEHNRLYWYRQTLGQGPEFLTYFQNEAQLEKSRLLSDRFSAERPKGSFSTLEIQRTEQGDSAMYLCASSRQGLEAFFGQGTRLTVV.

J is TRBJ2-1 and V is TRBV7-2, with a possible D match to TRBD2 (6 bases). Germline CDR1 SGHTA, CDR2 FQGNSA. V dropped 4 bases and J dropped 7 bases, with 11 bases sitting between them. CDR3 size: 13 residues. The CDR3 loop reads CASSSASVNEQFF. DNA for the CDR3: TGTGCCAGCAGCTCGGCTAGCGTTAATGAGCAGTTCTTC.

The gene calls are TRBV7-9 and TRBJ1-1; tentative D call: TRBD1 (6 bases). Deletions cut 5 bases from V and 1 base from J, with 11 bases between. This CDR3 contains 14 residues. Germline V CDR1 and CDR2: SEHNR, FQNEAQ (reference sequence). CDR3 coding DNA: TGTGCCAGCAGCCCAGACAGGTGGAACACTGAAGCTTTCTTT. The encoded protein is CASSPDRWNTEAFF.

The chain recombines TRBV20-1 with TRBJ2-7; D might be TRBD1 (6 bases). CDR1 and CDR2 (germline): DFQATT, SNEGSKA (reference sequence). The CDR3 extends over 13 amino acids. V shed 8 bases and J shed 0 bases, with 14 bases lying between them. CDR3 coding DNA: TGCAGTACCACCGGGACAATCTCCTACGAGCAGTACTTC. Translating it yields CSTTGTISYEQYF.

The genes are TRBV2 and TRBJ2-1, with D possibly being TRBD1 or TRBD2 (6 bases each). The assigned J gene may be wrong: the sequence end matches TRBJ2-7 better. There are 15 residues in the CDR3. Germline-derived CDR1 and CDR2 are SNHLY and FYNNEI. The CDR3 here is CASSEALGGNNEQYF. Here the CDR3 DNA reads TGTGCCAGCAGTGAAGCGCTAGGGGGGAACAATGAGCAGTACTTC.

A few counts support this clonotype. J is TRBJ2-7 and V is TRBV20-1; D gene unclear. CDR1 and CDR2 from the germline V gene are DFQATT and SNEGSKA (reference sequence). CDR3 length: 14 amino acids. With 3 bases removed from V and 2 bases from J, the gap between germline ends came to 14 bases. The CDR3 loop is CSASHRLAPYEQYF. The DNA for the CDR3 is TGCAGTGCTAGTCACCGACTTGCCCCCTACGAGCAGTACTTC.

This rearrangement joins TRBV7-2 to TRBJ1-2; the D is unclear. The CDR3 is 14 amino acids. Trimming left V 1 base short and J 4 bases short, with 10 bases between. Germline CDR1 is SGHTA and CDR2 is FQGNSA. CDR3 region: CASSLVEMSYGYTF. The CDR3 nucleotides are TGTGCCAGCAGCTTAGTCGAGATGTCCTATGGCTACACCTTC.

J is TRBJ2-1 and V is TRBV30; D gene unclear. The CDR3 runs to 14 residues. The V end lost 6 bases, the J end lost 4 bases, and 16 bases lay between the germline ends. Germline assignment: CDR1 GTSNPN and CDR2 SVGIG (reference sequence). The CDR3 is CACIEGRNYNEQFF. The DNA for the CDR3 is TGTGCCTGTATAGAAGGTAGGAATTACAATGAGCAGTTCTTC.

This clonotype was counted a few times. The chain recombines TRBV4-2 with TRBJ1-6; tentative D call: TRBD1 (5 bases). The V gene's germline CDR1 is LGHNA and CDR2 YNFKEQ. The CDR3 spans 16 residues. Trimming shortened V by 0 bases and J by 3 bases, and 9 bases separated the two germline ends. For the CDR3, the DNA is TGTGCCAGCAGCCAAGATCGGGGCATCTATAATTCACCCCTCCACTTT. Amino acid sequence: CASSQDRGIYNSPLHF.

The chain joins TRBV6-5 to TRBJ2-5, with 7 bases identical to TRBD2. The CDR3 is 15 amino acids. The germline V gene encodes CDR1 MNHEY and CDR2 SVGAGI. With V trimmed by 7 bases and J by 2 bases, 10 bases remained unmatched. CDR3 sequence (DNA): TGTGCCAGCACCCTAACCCTAGCGGCGCAAGAGACCCAGTACTTC. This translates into CASTLTLAAQETQYF.

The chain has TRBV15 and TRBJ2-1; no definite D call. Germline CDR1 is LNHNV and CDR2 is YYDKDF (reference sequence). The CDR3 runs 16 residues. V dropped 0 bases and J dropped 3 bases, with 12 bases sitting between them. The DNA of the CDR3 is TGTGCCACCAGCAGAGATACCGCGCTGGACTACAATGAGCAGTTCTTC. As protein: CATSRDTALDYNEQFF. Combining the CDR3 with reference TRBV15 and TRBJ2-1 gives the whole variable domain DAMVIQNPRYQVTQFGKPVTLSCSQTLNHNVMYWYQQKSSQAPKLLFHYYDKDFNNEADTPDNFQSRRPNTSFCFLDIRSPGLGDTAMYLCATSRDTALDYNEQFFGPGTRLTVL.

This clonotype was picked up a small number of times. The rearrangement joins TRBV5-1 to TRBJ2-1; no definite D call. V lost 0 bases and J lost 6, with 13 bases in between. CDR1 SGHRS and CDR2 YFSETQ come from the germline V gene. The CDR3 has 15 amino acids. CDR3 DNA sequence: TGCGCCAGCAGCTTGGACAGCTCCTCTGGCAATGAGCAGTTCTTC. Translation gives CASSLDSSSGNEQFF.

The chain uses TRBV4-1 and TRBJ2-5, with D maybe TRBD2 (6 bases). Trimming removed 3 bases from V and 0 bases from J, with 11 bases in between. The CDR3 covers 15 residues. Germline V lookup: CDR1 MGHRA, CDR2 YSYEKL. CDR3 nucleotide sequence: TGCGCCAGCAGCCAGGGCGGGGCAAACCAAGAGACCCAGTACTTC. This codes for CASSQGGANQETQYF.

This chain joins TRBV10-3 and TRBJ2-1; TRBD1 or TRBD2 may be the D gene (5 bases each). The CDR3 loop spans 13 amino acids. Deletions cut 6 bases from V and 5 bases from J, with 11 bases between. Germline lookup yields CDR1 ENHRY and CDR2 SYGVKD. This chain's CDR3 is CAIRTGPHNEQFF. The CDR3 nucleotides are TGTGCCATCAGGACGGGACCTCACAATGAGCAGTTCTTC.

The chain's CDR3 is CASSDGGNLSPLHF. CDR3 in DNA: TGTGCCAGCAGTGATGGCGGTAATCTTTCACCCCTCCACTTT. The V and J genes are TRBV6-1 and TRBJ1-6; no clear D. The germline V and J ends were trimmed by 3 bases and 9 bases, with 12 bases remaining between them. The CDR3 length is 14 residues. The germline CDR1 and CDR2 sequences are MNHNS and SASEGT.

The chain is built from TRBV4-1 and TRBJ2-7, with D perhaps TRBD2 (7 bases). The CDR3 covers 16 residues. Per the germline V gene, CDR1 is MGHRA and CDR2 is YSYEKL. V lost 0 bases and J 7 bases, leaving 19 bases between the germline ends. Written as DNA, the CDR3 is TGCGCCAGCAGCCAAGAGGGGGCGGGAGTTGTTAGAGAGCAGTACTTC. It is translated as CASSQEGAGVVREQYF.

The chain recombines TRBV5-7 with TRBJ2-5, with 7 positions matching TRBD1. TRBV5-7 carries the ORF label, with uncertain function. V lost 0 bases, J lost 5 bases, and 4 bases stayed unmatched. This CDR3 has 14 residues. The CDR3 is CASSLGQGSETQYF. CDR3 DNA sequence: TGTGCCAGCAGCTTGGGACAGGGTTCGGAGACCCAGTACTTC.

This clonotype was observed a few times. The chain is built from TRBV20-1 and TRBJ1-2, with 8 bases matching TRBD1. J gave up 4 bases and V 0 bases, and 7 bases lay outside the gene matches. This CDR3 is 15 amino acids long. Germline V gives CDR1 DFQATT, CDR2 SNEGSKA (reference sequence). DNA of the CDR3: TGCAGTGCTAGAGATGGAGGACAGGGTACCTATGGCTACACCTTC. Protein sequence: CSARDGGQGTYGYTF.

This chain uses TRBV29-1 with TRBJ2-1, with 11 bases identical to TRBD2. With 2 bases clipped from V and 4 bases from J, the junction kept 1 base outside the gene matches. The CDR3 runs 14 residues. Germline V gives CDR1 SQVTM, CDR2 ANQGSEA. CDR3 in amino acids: CSVELAGGYNEQFF. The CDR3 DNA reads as TGCAGCGTTGAACTAGCGGGAGGATACAATGAGCAGTTCTTC.

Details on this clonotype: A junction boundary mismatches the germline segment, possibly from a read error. The CDR3 spells CVSSSNYGYTF. CDR3 nucleotide sequence: TGTGTCAGCAGTTCTAATTATGGCTACACCTTC. The chain recombines TRBV6-2 or TRBV6-3 with TRBJ1-2; unclear D gene. Germline V CDR1 and CDR2: MNHEY, SVGEGT. This CDR3 has 11 amino acids.

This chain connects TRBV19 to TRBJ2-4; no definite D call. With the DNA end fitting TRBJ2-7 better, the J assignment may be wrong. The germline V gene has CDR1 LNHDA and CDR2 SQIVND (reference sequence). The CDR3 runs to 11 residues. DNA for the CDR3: TGTGCCAGTAGTGGGCCCAACGAGCAGTACTTC. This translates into CASSGPNEQYF.

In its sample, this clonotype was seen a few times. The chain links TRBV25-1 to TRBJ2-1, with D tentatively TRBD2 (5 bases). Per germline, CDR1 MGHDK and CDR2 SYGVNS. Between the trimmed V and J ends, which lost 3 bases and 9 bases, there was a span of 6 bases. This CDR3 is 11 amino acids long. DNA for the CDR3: TGTGCCAGCAGTGACGGGATTGAGCAGTTCTTC. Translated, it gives CASSDGIEQFF.

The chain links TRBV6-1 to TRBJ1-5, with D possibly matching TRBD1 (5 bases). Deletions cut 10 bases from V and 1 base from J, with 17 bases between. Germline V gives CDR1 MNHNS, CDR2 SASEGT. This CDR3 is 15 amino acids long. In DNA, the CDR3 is TGTGCCATTCTCCCCCATGGGGGAAGCAATCAGCCCCAGCATTTT. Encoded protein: CAILPHGGSNQPQHF.

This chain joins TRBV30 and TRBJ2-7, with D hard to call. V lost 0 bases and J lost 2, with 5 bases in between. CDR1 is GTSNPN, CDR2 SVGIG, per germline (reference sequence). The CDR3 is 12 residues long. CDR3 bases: TGTGCCTGGAGTGTCAGGACCTACGAGCAGTACTTC. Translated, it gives CAWSVRTYEQYF. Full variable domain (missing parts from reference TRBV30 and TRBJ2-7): SQTIHQWPATLVQPVGSPLSLECTVEGTSNPNLYWYRQAAGRGLQLLFYSVGIGQISSEVPQNLSASRPQDRQFILSSKKLLLSDSGFYLCAWSVRTYEQYFGPGTRLTVT.

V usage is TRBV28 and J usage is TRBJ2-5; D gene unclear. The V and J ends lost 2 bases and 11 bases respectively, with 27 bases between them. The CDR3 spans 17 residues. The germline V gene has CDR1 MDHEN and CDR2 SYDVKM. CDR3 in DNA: TGTGCCAGCAGTTTAGCTCCCCTACGGCGGTCTACCCATGAGCAGTACTTC. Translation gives CASSLAPLRRSTHEQYF.

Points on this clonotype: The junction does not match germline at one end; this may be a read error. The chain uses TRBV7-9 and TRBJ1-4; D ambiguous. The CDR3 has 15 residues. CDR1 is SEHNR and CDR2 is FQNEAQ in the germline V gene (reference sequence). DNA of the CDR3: TGTGCCGGCAGGCCACCTAAAGGGACTAATGAAAAACTGTTTTTT. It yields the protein CAGRPPKGTNEKLFF.

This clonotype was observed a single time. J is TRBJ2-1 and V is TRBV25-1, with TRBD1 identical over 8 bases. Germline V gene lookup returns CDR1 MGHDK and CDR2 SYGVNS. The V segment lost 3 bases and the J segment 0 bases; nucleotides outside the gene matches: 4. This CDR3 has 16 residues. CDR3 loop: CASSEQDRDSYNEQFF. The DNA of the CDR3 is TGTGCCAGCAGTGAGCAGGACAGGGACTCCTACAATGAGCAGTTCTTC.

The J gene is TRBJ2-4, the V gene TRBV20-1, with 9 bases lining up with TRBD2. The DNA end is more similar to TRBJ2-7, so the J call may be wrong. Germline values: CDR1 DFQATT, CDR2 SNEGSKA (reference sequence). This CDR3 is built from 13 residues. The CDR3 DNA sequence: TGCAGTGCCGGACTAGCGAATTCCTACGAGCAGTACTTC. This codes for CSAGLANSYEQYF.

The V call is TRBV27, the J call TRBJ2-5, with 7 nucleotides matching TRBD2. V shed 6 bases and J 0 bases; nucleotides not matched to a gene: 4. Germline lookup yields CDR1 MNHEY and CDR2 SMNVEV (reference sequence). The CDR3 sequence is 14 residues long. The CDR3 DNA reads TGTGCCAGCAGGACTAGCTTGTACCAAGAGACCCAGTACTTC. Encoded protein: CASRTSLYQETQYF.

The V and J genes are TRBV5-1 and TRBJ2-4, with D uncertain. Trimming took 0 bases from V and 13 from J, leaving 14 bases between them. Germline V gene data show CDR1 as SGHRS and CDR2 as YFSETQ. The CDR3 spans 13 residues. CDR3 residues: CASSLDPYEEQYF. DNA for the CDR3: TGCGCCAGCAGCTTGGACCCCTACGAGGAGCAGTACTTC.